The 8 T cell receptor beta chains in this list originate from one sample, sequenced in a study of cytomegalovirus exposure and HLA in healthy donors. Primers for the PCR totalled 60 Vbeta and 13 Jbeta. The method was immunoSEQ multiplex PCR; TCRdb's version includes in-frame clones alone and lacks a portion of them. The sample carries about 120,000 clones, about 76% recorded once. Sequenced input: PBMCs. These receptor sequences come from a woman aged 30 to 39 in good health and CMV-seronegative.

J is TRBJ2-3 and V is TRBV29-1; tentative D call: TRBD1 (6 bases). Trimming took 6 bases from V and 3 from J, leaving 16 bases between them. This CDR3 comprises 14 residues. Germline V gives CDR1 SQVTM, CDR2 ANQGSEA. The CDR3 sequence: CSVAGTIVTDTQYF. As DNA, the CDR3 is TGCAGCGTGGCCGGGACAATCGTGACAGATACGCAGTATTTT.

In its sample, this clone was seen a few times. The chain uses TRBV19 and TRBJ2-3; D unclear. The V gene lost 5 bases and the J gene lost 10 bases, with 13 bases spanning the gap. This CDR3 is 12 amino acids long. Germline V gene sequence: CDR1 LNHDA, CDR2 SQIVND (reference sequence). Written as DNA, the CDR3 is TGTGCCAGTAGTGCTAGACGTGGTGCGCAGTATTTT. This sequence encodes CASSARRGAQYF.

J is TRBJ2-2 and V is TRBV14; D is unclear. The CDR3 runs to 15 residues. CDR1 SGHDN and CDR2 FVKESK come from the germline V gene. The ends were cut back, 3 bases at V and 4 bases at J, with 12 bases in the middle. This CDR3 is CASSQKAIFTGELFF. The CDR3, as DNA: TGTGCCAGCAGCCAGAAAGCCATTTTCACCGGGGAGCTGTTTTTT.

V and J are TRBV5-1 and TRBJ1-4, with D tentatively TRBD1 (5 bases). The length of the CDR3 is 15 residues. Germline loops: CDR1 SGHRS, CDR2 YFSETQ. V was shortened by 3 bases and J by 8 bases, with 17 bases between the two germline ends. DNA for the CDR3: TGCGCCAGCAGCTCCACCGGGTCAGGGTGGGAAAAACTGTTTTTT. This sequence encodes CASSSTGSGWEKLFF.

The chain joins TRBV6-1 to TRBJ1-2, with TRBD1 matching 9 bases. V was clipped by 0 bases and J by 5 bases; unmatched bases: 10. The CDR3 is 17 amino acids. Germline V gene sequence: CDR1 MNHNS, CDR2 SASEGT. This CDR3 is CASSEAGTGGGLYGYTF. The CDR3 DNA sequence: TGTGCCAGCAGTGAAGCGGGTACAGGGGGCGGCCTTTATGGCTACACCTTC.

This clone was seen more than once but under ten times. In DNA form, the CDR3 reads TGTGCCAGCAGTAAGACACTGTCCTCCTACGAGCAGTACTTC. Translation gives CASSKTLSSYEQYF. The J gene is TRBJ2-7, the V gene TRBV14; no definite D call. The length of the CDR3 is 14 residues. CDR1 and CDR2 (germline): SGHDN, FVKESK. The ends were cut back, 6 bases at V and 0 bases at J, with 12 bases in the middle.

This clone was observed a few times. Written as DNA, the CDR3 is TGTGCCTCCCGGGAAGGCGGGAGTGGGTCCTACGAGCAGTACTTC. Amino acid sequence: CASREGGSGSYEQYF. The V gene is TRBV19, the J gene TRBJ2-7; 7 nucleotides agree with TRBD2. This CDR3 spans 15 amino acids. CDR1 is LNHDA, CDR2 SQIVND, per germline (reference sequence). The V gene end was trimmed by 11 bases and the J gene end by 1 base; junction bases not matched to a gene: 14.

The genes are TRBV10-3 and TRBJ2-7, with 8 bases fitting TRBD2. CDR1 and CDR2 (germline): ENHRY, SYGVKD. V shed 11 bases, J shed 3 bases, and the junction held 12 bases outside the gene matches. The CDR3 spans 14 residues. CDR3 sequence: CAAAGGQKNYEQYF. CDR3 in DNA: TGTGCCGCCGCGGGAGGACAGAAGAACTACGAGCAGTACTTC.